This T cell receptor beta chain originates from a study of monozygotic twins with inflammatory bowel disease. CDR1 KGHSH and CDR2 LQKENI come from the germline V gene. The CDR3 sequence is 14 residues long. TCRdb reanalyzed the 5' RACE reads and collapses them to one entry per CDR3 protein, without DNA. This specimen shows 350,000 to 500,000 distinct CDR3 sequences; the ten leading clones hold about 2.3%. This TCR derives from a human donor with ulcerative colitis or Crohn's disease, or a healthy co-twin of an affected twin (not recorded which). V is TRBV18 and J is TRBJ2-2; TCRdb names TRBD2, which stays unverified in the absence of DNA. What was sequenced was blood. The CDR3 loop reads CASSGGRTTGELFF.